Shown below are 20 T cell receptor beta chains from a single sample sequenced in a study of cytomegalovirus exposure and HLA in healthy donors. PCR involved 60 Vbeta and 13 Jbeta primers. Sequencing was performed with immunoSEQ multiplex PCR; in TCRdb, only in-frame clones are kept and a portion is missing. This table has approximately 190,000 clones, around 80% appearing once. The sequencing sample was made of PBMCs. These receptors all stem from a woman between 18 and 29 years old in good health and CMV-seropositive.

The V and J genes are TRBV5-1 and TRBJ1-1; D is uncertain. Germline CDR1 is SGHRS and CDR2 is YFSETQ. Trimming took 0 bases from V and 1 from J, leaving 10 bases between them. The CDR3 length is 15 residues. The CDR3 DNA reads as TGCGCCAGCAGCTTGGTCGGGTTCCCGAACACTGAAGCTTTCTTT. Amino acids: CASSLVGFPNTEAFF.

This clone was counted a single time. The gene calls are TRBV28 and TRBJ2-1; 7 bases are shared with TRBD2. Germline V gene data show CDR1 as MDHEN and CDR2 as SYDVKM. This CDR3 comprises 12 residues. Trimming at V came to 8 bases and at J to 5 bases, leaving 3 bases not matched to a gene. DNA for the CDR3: TGTGCCAGCGGACGGGGGGACAATGAGCAGTTCTTC. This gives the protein CASGRGDNEQFF.

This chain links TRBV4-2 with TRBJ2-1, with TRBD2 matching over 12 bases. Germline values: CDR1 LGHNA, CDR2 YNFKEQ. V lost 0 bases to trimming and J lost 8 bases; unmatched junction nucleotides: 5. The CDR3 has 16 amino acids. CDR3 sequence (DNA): TGTGCCAGCAGCCAAGAACTAGCTAGCGGGGGGGATGAGCAGTTCTTC. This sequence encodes CASSQELASGGDEQFF.

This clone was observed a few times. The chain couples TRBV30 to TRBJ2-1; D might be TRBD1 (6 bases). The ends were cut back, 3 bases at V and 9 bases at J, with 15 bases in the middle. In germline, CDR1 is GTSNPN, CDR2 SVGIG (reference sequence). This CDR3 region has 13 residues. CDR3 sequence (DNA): TGTGCCTGGAGAAGTAGCAGGGGCGGTGAGCAGTTCTTC. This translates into CAWRSSRGGEQFF.

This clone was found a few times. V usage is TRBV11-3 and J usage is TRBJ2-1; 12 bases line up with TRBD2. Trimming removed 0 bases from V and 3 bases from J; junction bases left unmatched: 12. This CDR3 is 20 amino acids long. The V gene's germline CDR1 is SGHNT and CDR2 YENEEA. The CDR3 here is CASSLDPPSGGAMDYNEQFF. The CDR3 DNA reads TGTGCCAGCAGCTTAGATCCTCCTAGCGGGGGGGCCATGGACTACAATGAGCAGTTCTTC.

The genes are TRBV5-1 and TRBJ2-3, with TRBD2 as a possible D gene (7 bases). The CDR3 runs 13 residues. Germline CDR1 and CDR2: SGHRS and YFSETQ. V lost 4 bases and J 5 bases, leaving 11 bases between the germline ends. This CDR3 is CASSVGGVDTQYF. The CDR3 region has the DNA TGCGCCAGCAGCGTAGGGGGGGTAGATACGCAGTATTTT.

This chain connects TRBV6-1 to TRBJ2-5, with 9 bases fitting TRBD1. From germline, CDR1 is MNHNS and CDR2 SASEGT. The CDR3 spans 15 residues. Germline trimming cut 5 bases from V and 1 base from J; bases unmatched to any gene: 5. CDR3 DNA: TGTGCCAGCAGTTCCGGGACAGGGCGCCAAGAGACCCAGTACTTC. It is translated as CASSSGTGRQETQYF.

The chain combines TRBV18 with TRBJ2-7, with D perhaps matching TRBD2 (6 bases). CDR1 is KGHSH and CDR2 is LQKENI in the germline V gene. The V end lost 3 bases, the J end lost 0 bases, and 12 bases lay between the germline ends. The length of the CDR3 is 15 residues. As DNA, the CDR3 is TGTGCCAGCTCACCCGCGGGCGGGACCTCCTACGAGCAGTACGTC. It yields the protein CASSPAGGTSYEQYV.

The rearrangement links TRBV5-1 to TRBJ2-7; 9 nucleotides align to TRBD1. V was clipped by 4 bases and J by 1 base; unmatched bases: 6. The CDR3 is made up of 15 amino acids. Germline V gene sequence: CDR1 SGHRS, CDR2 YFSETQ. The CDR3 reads CASSAAGTGSYEQYF. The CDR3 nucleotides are TGCGCCAGCAGCGCCGCCGGGACAGGGTCCTACGAGCAGTACTTC.

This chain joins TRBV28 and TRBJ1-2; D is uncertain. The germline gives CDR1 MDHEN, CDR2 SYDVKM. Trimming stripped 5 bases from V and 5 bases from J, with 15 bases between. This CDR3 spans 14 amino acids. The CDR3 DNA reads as TGTGCCAGCAGTACTACCCTACGAGTTTATGGCTACACCTTC. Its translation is CASSTTLRVYGYTF.

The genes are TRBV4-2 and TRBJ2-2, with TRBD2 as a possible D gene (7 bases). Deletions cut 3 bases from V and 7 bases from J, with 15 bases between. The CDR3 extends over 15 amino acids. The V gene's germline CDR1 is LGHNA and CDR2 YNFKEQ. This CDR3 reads CASSQAGAELGELFF. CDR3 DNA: TGTGCCAGCAGCCAGGCGGGGGCGGAACTCGGGGAGCTGTTTTTT.

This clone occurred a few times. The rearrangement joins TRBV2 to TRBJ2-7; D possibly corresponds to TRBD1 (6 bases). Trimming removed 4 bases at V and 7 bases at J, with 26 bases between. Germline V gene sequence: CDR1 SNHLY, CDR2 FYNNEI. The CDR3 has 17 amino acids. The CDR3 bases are TGTGCCAGCAGTGGAGAGTTGGGCGGACAGCTAAAGGGGGAGCAGTACGTC. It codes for CASSGELGGQLKGEQYV.

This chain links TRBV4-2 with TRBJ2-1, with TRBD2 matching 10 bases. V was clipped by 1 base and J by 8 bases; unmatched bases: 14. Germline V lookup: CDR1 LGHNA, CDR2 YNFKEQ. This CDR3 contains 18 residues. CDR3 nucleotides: TGTGCCAGCAGCCAAGGACTAGCGGGCCCCCTTAAGGCCCATGAGCAGTTCTTC. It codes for CASSQGLAGPLKAHEQFF.

The CDR3 loop reads CASGRSGGFQETQYF. CDR3 DNA sequence: TGTGCCAGCGGCAGGAGCGGGGGGTTCCAAGAGACCCAGTACTTC. The J gene is TRBJ2-5, the V gene TRBV7-9; 9 bases agree with TRBD2. From germline, CDR1 is SEHNR and CDR2 FQNEAQ (reference sequence). The CDR3 has 15 residues. J was trimmed by 1 base and V by 8 bases; bases with no gene match: 8.

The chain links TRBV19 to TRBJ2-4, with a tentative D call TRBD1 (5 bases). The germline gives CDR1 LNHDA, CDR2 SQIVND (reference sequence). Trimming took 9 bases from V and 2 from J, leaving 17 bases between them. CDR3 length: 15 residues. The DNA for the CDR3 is TGTGCCAGCGGTTTTGCAGGGATGCCCAAAAACATTCAGTACTTC. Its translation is CASGFAGMPKNIQYF.

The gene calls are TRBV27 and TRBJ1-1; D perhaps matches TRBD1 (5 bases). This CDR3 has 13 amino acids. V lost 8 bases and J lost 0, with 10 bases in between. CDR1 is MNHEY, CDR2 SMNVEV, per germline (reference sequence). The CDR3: CASQGFVNTEAFF. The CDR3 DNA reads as TGTGCCAGCCAGGGTTTCGTGAACACTGAAGCTTTCTTT.

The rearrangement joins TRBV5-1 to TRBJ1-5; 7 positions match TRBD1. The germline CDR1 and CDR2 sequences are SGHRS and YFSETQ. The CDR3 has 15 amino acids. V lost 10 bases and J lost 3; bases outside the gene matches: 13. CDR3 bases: TGCGCCGGAGACAGGGAGATTCACTACAATCAGCCCCAGCATTTT. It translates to CAGDREIHYNQPQHF.

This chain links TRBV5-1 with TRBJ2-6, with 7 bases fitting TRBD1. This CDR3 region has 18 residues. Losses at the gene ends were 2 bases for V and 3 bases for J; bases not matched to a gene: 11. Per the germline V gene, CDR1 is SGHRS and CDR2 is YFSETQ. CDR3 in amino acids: CASSFRGQVLDGANVLTF. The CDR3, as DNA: TGCGCCAGCAGCTTTCGTGGACAGGTCTTAGATGGGGCCAACGTCCTGACTTTC.

This CDR3 reads CASSFTGQGAYEQYF. CDR3 nucleotides: TGTGCCAGCAGCTTCACAGGACAGGGGGCCTACGAGCAGTACTTC. This rearrangement joins TRBV11-2 to TRBJ2-7; 10 bases agree with TRBD1. The CDR3 length is 15 residues. CDR1 SGHAT and CDR2 FQNNGV come from the germline V gene. Trimming removed 3 bases from V and 2 bases from J; junction bases left unmatched: 4. Together with reference TRBV11-2 and TRBJ2-7, the CDR3 gives the full variable domain: EAGVAQSPRYKIIEKRQSVAFWCNPISGHATLYWYQQILGQGPKLLIQFQNNGVVDDSQLPKDRFSAERLKGVDSTLKIQPAKLEDSAVYLCASSFTGQGAYEQYFGPGTRLTVT.

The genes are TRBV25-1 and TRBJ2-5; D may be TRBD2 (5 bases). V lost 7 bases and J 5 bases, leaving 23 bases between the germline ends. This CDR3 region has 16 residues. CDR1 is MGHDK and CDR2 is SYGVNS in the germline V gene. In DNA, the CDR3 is TGTGCCAGCACCCCCCGGGAAAGGAAATTCAGGGAGACCCAGTACTTC. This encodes CASTPRERKFRETQYF.